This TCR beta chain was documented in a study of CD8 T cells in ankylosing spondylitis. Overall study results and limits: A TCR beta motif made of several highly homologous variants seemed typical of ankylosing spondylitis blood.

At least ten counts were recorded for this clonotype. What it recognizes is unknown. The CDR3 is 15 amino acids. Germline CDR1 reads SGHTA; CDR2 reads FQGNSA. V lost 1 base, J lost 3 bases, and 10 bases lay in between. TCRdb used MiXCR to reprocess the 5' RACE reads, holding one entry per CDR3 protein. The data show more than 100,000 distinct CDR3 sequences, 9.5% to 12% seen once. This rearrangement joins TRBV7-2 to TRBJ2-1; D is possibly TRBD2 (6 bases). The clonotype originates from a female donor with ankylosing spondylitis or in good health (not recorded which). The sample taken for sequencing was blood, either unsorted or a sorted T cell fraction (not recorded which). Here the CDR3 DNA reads TGTGCCAGCAGCTTAGGAGCGGGCCGCTACAATGAGCAGTTCTTC. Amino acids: CASSLGAGRYNEQFF.